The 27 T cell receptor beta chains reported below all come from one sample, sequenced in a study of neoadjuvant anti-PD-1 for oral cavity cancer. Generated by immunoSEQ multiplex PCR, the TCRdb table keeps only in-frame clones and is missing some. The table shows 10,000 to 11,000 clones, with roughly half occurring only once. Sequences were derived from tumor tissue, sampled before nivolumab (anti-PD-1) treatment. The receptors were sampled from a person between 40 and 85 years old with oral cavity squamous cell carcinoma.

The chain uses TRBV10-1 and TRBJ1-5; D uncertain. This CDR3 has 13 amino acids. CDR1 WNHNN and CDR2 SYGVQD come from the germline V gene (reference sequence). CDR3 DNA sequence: TGCCCGCGAAAGGAATATAGCAATCAGCCCCAGCATTTT. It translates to CPRKEYSNQPQHF.

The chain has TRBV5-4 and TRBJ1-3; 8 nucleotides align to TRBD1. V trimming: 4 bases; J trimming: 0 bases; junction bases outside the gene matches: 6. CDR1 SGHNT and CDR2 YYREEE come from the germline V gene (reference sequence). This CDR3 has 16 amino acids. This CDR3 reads CASSAGQGFSGNTIYF. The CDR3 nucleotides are TGTGCCAGCAGCGCTGGACAGGGCTTCTCTGGAAACACCATATATTTT.

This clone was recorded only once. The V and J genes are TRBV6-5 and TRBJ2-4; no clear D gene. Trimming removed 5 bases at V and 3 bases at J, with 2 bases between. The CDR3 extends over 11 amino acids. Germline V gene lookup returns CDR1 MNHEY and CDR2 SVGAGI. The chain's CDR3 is CASSNKNIQYF. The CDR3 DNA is TGTGCCAGCAGTAACAAAAACATTCAGTACTTC.

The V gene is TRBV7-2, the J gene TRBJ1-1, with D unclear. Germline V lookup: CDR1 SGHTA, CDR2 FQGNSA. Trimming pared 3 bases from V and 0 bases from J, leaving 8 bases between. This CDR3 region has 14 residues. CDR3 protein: CASSLRFMNTEAFF. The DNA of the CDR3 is TGTGCCAGCAGCTTGCGCTTCATGAACACTGAAGCTTTCTTT.

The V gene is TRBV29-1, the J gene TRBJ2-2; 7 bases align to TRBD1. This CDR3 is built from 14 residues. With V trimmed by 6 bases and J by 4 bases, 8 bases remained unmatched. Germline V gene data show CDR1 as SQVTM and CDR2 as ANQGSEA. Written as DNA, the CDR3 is TGCAGCGTCGGTTATGCAGGGGGCACCGGGGAGCTGTTTTTT. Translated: CSVGYAGGTGELFF.

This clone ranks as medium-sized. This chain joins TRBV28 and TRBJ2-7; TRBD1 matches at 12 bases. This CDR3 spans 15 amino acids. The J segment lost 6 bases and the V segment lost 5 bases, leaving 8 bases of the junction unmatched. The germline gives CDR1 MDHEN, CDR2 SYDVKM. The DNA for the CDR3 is TGTGCCAGCAGTCCCGGGGGGACAGGGGGCTCCGAGCAGTACTTC. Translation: CASSPGGTGGSEQYF.

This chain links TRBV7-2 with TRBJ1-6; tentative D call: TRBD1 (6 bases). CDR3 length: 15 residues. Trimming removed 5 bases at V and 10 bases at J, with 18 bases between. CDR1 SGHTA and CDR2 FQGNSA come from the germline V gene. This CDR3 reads CASSPMGAQGSPLHF. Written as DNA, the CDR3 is TGTGCCAGCAGCCCCATGGGGGCCCAGGGGTCACCCCTCCACTTT.

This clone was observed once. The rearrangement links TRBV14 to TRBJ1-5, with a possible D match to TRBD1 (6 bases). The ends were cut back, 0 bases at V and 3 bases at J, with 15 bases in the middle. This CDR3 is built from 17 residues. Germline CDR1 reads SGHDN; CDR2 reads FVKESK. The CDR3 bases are TGTGCCAGCAGCCAAGATTCCCGGACAGCATACAATCAGCCCCAGCATTTT. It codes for CASSQDSRTAYNQPQHF.

The CDR3 region is CAISERGGTGSEDGYTF. The CDR3 bases are TGTGCCATCAGTGAGCGCGGTGGGACAGGGTCTGAAGATGGCTACACCTTC. This chain joins TRBV10-3 and TRBJ1-2; 9 bases line up with TRBD1. Germline loops: CDR1 ENHRY, CDR2 SYGVKD. The CDR3 has 17 residues. The trim removed 2 bases at V and 6 bases at J, leaving 13 bases unmatched.

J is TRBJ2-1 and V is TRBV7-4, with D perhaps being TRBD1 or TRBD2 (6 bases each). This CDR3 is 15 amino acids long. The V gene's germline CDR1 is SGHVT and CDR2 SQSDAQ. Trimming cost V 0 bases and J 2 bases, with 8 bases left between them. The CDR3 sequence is CASSLAGGPYNEQFF. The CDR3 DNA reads TGTGCCAGCAGCTTAGCGGGGGGCCCCTACAATGAGCAGTTCTTC.

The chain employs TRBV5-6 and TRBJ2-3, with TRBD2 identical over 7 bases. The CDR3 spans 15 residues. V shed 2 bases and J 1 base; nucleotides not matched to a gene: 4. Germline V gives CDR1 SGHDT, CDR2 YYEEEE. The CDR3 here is CASSFRGVRTDTQYF. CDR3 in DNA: TGTGCCAGCAGCTTTCGGGGGGTCCGCACAGATACGCAGTATTTT.

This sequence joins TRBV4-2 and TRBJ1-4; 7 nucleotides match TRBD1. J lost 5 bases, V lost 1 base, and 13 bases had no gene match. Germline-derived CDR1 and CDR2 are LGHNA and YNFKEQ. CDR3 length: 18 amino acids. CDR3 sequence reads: CASSQAPQGGWVNEKLFF. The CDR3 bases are TGTGCCAGCAGCCAAGCGCCGCAGGGGGGATGGGTCAATGAAAAACTGTTTTTT.

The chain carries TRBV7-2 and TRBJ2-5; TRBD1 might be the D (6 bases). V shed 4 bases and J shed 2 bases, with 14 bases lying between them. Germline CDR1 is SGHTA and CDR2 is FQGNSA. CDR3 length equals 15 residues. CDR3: CASSSWDILQETQYF. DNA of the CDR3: TGTGCCAGCAGCTCATGGGACATCCTACAAGAGACCCAGTACTTC.

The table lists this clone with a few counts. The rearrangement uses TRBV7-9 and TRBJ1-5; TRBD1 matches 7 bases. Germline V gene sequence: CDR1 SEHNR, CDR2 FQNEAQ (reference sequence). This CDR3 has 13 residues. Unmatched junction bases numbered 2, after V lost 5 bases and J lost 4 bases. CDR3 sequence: CASSRTGNQPQHF. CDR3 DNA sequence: TGTGCCAGCAGCCGGACAGGAAATCAGCCCCAGCATTTT.

Here the CDR3 DNA reads TGTGCCAGCAGCCACCCGACAGGGGTCGGTGAGACCCAGTACTTC. Its translation is CASSHPTGVGETQYF. V gene TRBV14 combines with J gene TRBJ2-5; 8 bases fit TRBD1. The CDR3 spans 15 residues. Germline CDR1 reads SGHDN; CDR2 reads FVKESK. V lost 3 bases to trimming and J lost 5 bases; unmatched junction nucleotides: 8.

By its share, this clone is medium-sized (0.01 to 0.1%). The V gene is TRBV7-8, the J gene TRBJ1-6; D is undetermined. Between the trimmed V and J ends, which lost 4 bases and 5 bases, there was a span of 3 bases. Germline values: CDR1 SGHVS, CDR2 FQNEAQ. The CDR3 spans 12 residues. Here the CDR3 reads CASSWDNSPLHF. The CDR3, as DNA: TGTGCCAGCAGCTGGGATAATTCACCCCTCCACTTT. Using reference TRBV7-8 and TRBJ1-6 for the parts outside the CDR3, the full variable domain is GAGVSQSPRYKVAKRGQDVALRCDPISGHVSLFWYQQALGQGPEFLTYFQNEAQLDKSGLPSDRFFAERPEGSVSTLKIQRTQQEDSAVYLCASSWDNSPLHFGNGTRLTVT.

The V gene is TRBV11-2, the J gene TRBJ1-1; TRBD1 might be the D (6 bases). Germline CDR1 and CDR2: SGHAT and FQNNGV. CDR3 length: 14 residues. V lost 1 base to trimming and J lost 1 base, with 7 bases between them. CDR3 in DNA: TGTGCCAGCAGCTTAGCAGGGGCGAACACTGAAGCTTTCTTT. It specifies CASSLAGANTEAFF.

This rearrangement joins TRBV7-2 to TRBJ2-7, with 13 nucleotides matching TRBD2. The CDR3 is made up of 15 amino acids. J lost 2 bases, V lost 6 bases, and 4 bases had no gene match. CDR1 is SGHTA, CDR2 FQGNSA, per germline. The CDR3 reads CASRQGLAGAYEQYF. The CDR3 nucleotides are TGTGCCAGCAGACAAGGACTAGCGGGGGCCTACGAGCAGTACTTC. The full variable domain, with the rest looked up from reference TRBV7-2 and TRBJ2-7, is GAGVSQSPSNKVTEKGKDVELRCDPISGHTALYWYRQSLGQGLEFLIYFQGNSAPDKSGLPSDRFSAERTGGSVSTLTIQRTQQEDSAVYLCASRQGLAGAYEQYFGPGTRLTVT.

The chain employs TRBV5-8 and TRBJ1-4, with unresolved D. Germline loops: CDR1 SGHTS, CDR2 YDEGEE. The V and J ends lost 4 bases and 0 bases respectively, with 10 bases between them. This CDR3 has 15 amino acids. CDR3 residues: CASSLRTATNEKLFF. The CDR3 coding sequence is TGTGCCAGCAGCCTAAGAACTGCAACTAATGAAAAACTGTTTTTT.

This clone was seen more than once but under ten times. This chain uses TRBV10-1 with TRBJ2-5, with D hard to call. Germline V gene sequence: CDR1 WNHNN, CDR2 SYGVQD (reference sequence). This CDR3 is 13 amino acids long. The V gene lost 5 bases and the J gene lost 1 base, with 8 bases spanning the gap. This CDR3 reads CASSLAPQETQYF. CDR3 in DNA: TGCGCCAGCAGTCTGGCACCCCAAGAGACCCAGTACTTC.

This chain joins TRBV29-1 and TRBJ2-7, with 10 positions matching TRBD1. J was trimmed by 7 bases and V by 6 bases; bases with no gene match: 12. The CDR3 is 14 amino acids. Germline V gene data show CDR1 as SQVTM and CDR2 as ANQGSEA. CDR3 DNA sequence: TGCAGCGTAAAGTACGGGACAGGGGTCGGAGAGCAGTACTTC. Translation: CSVKYGTGVGEQYF.

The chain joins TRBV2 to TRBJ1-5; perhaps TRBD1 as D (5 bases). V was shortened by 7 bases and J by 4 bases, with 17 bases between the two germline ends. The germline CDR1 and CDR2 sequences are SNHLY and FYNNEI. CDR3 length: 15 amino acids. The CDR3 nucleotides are TGTGCCAGCAAGCCCTCGTCGGGACGGAATCAGCCCCAGCATTTT. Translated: CASKPSSGRNQPQHF.

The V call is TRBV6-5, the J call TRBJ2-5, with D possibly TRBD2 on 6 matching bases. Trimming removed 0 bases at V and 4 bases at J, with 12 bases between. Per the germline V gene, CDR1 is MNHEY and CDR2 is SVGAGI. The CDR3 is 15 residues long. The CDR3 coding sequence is TGTGCCAGCAGTTACTCGCGGTGGGGGGTAGAGACCCAGTACTTC. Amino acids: CASSYSRWGVETQYF.

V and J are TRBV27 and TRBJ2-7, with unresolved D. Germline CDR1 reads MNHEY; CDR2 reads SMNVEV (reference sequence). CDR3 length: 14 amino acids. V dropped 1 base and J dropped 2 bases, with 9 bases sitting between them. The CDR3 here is CASSLYTPPYEQYF. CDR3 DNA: TGTGCCAGCAGTTTATATACCCCGCCCTACGAGCAGTACTTC.

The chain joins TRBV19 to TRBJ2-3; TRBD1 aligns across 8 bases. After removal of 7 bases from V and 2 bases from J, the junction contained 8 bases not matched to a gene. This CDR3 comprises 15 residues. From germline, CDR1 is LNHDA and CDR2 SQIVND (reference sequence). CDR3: CASTPGTGNTDTQYF. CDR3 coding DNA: TGTGCCAGTACCCCCGGGACAGGTAACACAGATACGCAGTATTTT.

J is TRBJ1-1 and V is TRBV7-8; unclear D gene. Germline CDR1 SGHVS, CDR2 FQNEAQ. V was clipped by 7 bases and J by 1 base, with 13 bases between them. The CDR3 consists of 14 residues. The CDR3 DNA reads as TGTGCCAGCACCGCCCTATGGGGGAACACTGAAGCTTTCTTT. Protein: CASTALWGNTEAFF.

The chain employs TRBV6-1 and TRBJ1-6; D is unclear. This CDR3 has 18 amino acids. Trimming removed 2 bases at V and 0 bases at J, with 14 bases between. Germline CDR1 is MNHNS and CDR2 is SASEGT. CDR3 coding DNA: TGTGCCAGCAGTGAAATCCCCCCGGGAGGCTCCTATAATTCACCCCTCCACTTT. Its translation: CASSEIPPGGSYNSPLHF.